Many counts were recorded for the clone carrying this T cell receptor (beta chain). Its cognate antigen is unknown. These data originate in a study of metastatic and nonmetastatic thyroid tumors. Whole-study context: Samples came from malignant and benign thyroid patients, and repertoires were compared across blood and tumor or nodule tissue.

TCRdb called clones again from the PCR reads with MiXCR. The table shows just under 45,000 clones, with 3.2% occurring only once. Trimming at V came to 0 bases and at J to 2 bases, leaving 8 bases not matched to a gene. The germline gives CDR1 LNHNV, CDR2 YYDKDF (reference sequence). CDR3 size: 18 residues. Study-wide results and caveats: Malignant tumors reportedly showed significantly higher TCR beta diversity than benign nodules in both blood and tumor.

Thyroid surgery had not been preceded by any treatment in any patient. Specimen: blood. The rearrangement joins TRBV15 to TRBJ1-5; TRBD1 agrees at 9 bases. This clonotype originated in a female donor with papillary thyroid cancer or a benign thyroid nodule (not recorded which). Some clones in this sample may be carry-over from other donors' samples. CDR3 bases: TGTGCCACCAGCAGAGACAGGACAGGGGTTCGTGGCAATCAGCCCCAGCATTTT. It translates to CATSRDRTGVRGNQPQHF. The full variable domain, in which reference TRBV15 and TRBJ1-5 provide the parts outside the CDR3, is DAMVIQNPRYQVTQFGKPVTLSCSQTLNHNVMYWYQQKSSQAPKLLFHYYDKDFNNEADTPDNFQSRRPNTSFCFLDIRSPGLGDTAMYLCATSRDRTGVRGNQPQHFGDGTRLSIL.